The clone carrying this T cell receptor beta chain was seen only a few times. CFSE-labeled PBMCs were cultured approximately six days with peptide pools, each at roughly 0.93 ug/mL. Live CD56-CD19-CD16-CD3+CD4+ cells with low CFSE were sorted unfixed as proliferating CD4 T cells. Germline CDR1 SGHTS, CDR2 YDEGEE. This CDR3 is built from 19 residues. V was shortened by 3 bases and J by 1 base, with 23 bases between the two germline ends. From the 5' RACE reads, TCRdb called clonotypes with MiXCR, one entry per CDR3 protein. The sample consists of roughly 1,600 distinct CDR3 sequences, about 6.4% of them appearing once. These data belong to a study of Japanese encephalitis immunity and Zika vaccine responses. Background on the study: Some participants got one YFV vaccine dose before ZPIV; others were flavivirus-naive.

This TCR was recovered from an adult woman who received an inactivated Zika virus vaccine. Sequences were derived from antigen-activated CD4+ T cells from blood, cultured, sampled during a Zika inactivated vaccine study. The V call is TRBV5-8, the J call TRBJ1-5; D is perhaps TRBD1 (6 bases). CDR3 sequence (DNA): TGTGCCAGCAGCTCGGGCCCCTTCCTCCAGGGGCCAAGCAATCAGCCCCAGCATTTT. Translation: CASSSGPFLQGPSNQPQHF.